This entry describes one T cell receptor beta chain. Time point indicated: newly diagnosed GD, antithyroid drugs for less than 3 months. Generation of the TCR library employed RNA extracted from PBMCs. Germline CDR1 and CDR2: SGHTA and FQGNSA. The germline V and J ends were trimmed by 5 bases and 2 bases, with 10 bases remaining between them. The CDR3 length is 13 residues. Combining iRepertoire HTBI primers with Arm-PCR of CDR3 regions, the authors built TCR beta libraries. Each CDR3 protein gets one entry after TCRdb re-called the multiplex PCR reads with MiXCR. The data show some 460,000 distinct CDR3 sequences, about 17% seen once. This entry belongs to a study of regulatory T cells in long-lasting Graves disease. About the study: New Graves' disease cases had less than 3 months of antithyroid drugs.

The same data also contributed to another study, on T cells in Graves' hyperthyroidism and ophthalmopathy. That paper adds: Clonotypes that were expanded in thyroid above 0.001 mostly appeared in blood too.

V usage is TRBV7-2 and J usage is TRBJ2-7; no definite D call. The TCR originated in a man aged 40-50 years with Graves disease. Source: peripheral blood mononuclear cells (PBMCs), taken at new diagnosis, from a patient treated with antithyroid drugs. The CDR3 here is CASSQNGPYEQYF. DNA for the CDR3: TGTGCCAGCAGCCAGAATGGACCCTACGAGCAGTACTTC. Drawing the rest from reference TRBV7-2 and TRBJ2-7, the complete variable domain is GAGVSQSPSNKVTEKGKDVELRCDPISGHTALYWYRQSLGQGLEFLIYFQGNSAPDKSGLPSDRFSAERTGGSVSTLTIQRTQQEDSAVYLCASSQNGPYEQYFGPGTRLTVT.